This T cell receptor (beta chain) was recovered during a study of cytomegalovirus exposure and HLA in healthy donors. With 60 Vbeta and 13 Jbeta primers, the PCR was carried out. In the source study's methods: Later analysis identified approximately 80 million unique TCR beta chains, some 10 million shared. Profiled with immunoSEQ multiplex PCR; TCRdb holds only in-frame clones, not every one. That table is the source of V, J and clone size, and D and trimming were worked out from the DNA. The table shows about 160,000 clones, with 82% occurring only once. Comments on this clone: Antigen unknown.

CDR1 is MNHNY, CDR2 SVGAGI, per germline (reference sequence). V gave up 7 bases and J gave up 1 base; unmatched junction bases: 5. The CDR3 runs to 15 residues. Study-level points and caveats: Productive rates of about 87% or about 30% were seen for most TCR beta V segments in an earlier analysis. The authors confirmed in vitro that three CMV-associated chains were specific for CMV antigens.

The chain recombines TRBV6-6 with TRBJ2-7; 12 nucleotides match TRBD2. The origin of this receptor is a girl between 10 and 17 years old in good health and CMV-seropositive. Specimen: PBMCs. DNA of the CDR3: TGTGCCAGCACCTGGACTAGCGGGACATCCTACGAGCAGTACTTC. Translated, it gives CASTWTSGTSYEQYF.